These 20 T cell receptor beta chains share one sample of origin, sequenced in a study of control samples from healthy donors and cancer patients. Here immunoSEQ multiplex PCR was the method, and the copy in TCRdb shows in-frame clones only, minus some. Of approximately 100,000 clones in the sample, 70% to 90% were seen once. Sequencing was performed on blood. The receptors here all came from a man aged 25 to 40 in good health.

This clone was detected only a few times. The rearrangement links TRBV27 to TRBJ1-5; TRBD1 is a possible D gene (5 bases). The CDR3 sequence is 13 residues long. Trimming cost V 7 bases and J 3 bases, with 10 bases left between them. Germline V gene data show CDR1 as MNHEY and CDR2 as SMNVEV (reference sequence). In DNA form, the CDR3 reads TGTGCCAGCACTTGGGGCCCCAATCAGCCCCAGCATTTT. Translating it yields CASTWGPNQPQHF.

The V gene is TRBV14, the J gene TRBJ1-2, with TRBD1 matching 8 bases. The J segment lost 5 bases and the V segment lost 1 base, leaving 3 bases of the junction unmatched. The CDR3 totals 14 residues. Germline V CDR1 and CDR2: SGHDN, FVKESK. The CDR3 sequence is CASSQGTGRYGYTF. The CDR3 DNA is TGTGCCAGCAGCCAAGGGACAGGGAGGTATGGCTACACCTTC.

CDR3 bases: TGTGCCAGCAGCTTGGATTTTCTAGTTAGGTTTTCGAACACCGGGGAGCTGTTTTTT. It translates to CASSLDFLVRFSNTGELFF. The chain has TRBV5-6 and TRBJ2-2, with no clear D. Trimming took off 0 bases at V and 0 bases at J, with 18 bases between the two ends. Germline assignment: CDR1 SGHDT and CDR2 YYEEEE. The CDR3 runs 19 residues.

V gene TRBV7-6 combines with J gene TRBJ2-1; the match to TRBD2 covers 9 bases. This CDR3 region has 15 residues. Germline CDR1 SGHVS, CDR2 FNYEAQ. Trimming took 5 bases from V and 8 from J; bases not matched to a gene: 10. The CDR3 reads CASSRQGGLAYEQFF. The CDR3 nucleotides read TGTGCCAGCAGCCGTCAGGGGGGACTAGCTTATGAGCAGTTCTTC.

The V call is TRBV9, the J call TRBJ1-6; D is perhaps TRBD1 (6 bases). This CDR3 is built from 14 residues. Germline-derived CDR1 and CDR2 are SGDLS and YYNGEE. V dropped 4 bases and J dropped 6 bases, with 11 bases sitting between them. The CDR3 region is CASSSQGFNSPLHF. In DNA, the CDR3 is TGTGCCAGCAGCTCACAGGGATTTAATTCACCCCTCCACTTT.

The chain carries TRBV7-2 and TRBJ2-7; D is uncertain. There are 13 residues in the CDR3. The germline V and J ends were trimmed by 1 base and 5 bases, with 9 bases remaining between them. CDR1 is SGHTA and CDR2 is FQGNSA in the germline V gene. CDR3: CASSLVERHEQYF. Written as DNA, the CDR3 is TGTGCCAGCAGCTTAGTGGAGCGTCACGAGCAGTACTTC. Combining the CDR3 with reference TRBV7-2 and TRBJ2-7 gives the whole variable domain GAGVSQSPSNKVTEKGKDVELRCDPISGHTALYWYRQSLGQGLEFLIYFQGNSAPDKSGLPSDRFSAERTGGSVSTLTIQRTQQEDSAVYLCASSLVERHEQYFGPGTRLTVT.

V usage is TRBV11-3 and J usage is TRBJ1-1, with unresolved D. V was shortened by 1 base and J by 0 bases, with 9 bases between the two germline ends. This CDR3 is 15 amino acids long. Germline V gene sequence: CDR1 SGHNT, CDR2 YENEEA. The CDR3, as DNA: TGTGCCAGCAGCTTAGTTGGCAGCATGAACACTGAAGCTTTCTTT. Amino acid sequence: CASSLVGSMNTEAFF. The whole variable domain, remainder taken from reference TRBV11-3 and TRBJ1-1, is EAGVVQSPRYKIIEKKQPVAFWCNPISGHNTLYWYLQNLGQGPELLIRYENEEAVDDSQLPKDRFSAERLKGVDSTLKIQPAELGDSAVYLCASSLVGSMNTEAFFGQGTRLTVV.

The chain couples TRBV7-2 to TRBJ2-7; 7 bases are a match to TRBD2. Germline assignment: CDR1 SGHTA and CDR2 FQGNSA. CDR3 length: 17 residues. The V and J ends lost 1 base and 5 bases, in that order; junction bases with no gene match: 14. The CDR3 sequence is CASSLVSGTGTKHEQYF. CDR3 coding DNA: TGTGCCAGCAGCTTAGTTTCAGGGACCGGGACTAAACACGAGCAGTACTTC.

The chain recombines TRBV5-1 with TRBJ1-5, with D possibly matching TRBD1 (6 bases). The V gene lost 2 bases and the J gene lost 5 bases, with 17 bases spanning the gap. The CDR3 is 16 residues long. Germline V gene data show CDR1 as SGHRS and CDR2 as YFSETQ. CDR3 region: CASSFKGQLQDQPQHF. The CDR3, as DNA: TGCGCCAGCAGCTTCAAAGGACAGCTCCAAGATCAGCCCCAGCATTTT.

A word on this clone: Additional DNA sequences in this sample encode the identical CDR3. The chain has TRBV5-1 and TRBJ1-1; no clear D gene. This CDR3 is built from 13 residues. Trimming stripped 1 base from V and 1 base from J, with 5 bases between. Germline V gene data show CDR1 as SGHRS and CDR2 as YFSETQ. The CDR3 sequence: CASSLTANTEAFF. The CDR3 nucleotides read TGCGCCAGCAGCTTGACGGCGAACACTGAAGCTTTCTTT.

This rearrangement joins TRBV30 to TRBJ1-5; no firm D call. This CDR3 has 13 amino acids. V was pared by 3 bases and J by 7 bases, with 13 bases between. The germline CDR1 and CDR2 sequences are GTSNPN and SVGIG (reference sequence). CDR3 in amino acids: CAWSSGMGQPQHF. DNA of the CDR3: TGTGCCTGGAGCTCGGGAATGGGCCAGCCCCAGCATTTT.

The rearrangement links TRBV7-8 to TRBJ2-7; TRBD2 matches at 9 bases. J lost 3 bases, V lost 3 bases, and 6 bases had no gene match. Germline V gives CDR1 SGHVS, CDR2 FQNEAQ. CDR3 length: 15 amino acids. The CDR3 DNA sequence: TGTGCCAGCAGCTTCATAGCGGGAGCGGGCTACGAGCAGTACTTC. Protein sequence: CASSFIAGAGYEQYF. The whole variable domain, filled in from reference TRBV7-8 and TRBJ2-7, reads GAGVSQSPRYKVAKRGQDVALRCDPISGHVSLFWYQQALGQGPEFLTYFQNEAQLDKSGLPSDRFFAERPEGSVSTLKIQRTQQEDSAVYLCASSFIAGAGYEQYFGPGTRLTVT.

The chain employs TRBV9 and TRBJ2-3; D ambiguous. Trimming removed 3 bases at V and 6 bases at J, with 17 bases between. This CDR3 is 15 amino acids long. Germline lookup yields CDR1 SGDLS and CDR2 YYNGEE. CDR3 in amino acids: CASSGSVQARDTQYF. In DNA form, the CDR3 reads TGTGCCAGCAGCGGTTCAGTCCAAGCACGGGATACGCAGTATTTT.

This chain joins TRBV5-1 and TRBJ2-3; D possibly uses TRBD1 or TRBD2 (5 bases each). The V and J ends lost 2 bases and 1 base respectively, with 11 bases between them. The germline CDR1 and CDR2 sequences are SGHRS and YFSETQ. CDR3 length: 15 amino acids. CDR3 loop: CASSLEGTRTDTQYF. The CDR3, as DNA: TGCGCCAGCAGCTTAGAGGGGACCCGCACAGATACGCAGTATTTT.

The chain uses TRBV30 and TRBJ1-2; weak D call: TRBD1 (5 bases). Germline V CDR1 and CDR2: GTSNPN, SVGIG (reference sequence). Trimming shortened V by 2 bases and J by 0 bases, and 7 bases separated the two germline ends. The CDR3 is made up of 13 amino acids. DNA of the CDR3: TGTGCCTGGAGTCCAGGGCCTAACTATGGCTACACCTTC. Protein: CAWSPGPNYGYTF.

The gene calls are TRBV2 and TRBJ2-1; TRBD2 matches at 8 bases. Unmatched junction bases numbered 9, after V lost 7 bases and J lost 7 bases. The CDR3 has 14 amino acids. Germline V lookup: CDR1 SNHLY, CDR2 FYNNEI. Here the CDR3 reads CASNLAGNFNEQFF. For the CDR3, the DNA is TGTGCCAGCAACTTAGCGGGAAATTTTAATGAGCAGTTCTTC.

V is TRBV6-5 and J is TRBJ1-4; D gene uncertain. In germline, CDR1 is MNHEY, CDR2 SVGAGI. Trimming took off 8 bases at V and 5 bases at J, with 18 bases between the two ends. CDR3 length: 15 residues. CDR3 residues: CASATQPQTNEKLFF. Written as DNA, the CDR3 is TGTGCCAGCGCCACCCAGCCCCAAACCAATGAAAAACTGTTTTTT.

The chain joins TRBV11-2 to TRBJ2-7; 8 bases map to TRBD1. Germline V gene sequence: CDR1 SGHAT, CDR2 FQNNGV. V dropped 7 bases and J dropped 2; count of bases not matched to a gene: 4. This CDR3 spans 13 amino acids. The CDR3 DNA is TGTGCCAGCATACGGACAGGGACCTACGAGCAGTACTTC. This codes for CASIRTGTYEQYF.

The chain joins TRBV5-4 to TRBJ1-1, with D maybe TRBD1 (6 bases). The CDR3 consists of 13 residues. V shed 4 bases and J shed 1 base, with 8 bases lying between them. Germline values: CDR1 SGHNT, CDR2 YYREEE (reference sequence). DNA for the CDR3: TGTGCCAGCAGCCAGGACAGGAACACTGAAGCTTTCTTT. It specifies CASSQDRNTEAFF.

The DNA of the CDR3 is TGTGCCAGCAGTGCGGTCCGGGGCGGTAGAAACACCATATATTTT. It encodes CASSAVRGGRNTIYF. This rearrangement joins TRBV2 to TRBJ1-3, with D perhaps matching TRBD1 (5 bases). The germline CDR1 and CDR2 sequences are SNHLY and FYNNEI. The CDR3 is made up of 15 amino acids. V lost 4 bases and J 5 bases, leaving 15 bases between the germline ends.